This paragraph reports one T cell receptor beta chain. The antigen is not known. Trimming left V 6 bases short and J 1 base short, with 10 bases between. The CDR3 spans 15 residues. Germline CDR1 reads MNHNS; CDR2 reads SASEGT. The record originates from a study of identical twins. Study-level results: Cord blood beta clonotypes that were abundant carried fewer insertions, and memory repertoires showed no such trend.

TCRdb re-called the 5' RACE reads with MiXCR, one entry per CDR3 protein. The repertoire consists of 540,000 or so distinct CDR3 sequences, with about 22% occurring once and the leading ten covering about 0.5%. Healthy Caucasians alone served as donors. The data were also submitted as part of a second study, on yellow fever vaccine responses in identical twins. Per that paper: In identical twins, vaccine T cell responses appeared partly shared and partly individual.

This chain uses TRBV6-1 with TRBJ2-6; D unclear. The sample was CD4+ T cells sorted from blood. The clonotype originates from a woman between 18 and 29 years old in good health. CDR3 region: CASSQQISGANVLTF. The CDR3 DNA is TGTGCCAGCAGCCAACAGATTTCTGGGGCCAACGTCCTGACTTTC.